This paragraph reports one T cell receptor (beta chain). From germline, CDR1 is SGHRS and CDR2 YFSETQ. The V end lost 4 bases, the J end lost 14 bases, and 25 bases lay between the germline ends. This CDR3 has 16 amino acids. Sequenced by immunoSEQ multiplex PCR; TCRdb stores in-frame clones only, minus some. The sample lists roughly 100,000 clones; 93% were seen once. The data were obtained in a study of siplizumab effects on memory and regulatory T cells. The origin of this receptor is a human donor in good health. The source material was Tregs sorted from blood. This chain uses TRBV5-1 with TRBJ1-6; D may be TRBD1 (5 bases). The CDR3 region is CASSRGEGSPAGTLHF. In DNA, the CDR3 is TGCGCCAGCAGCAGGGGTGAAGGATCACCAGCCGGAACCCTCCACTTT. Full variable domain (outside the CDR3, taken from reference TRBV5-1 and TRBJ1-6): KAGVTQTPRYLIKTRGQQVTLSCSPISGHRSVSWYQQTPGQGLQFLFEYFSETQRNKGNFPGRFSGRQFSNSRSEMNVSTLELGDSALYLCASSRGEGSPAGTLHFGNGTRLTVT.